The present TCR beta chain was sequenced within a study of CD8 T cells in ankylosing spondylitis. TCRdb re-called the 5' RACE reads with MiXCR, one entry per CDR3 protein. The sample lists fewer than 650,000 distinct CDR3 sequences; about 13% were seen once. CDR3 length: 13 amino acids. V was pared by 7 bases and J by 11 bases, with 20 bases between. Germline V gene sequence: CDR1 SNHLY, CDR2 FYNNEI. To note about this clonotype: The antigen is not known.

Points from the study as a whole: A TCR beta motif made of 7 to 9 highly homologous variants seemed typical of ankylosing spondylitis blood.

The sequence was collected from a male donor with ankylosing spondylitis. The rearrangement links TRBV2 to TRBJ1-1; no reliable D call. The sample taken for sequencing was blood, either unsorted or a sorted T cell fraction (not recorded which). DNA of the CDR3: TGTGCCAGCACTTTCAGCATGACGGATCATGCTTTCTTT. Translation gives CASTFSMTDHAFF.